This passage covers 17 T cell receptor beta chains from one sample sequenced in a study of blood T cells in healthy people across ages. The second PCR ran about 6 to 12 cycles with a sample-barcoded 5' primer and J-beta primers. A single record per CDR3 protein comes from TCRdb applying MiXCR to the 5' RACE reads. The sample consists of some 670,000 distinct CDR3 sequences, around 50% of them appearing once. The source material was blood. These receptors originate from an elderly woman in good health.

The sample holds a few counts of this clonotype. The rearrangement joins TRBV5-6 to TRBJ2-2; D perhaps matches TRBD2 (5 bases). The germline V gene has CDR1 SGHDT and CDR2 YYEEEE. V was trimmed by 1 base and J by 2 bases, leaving 18 bases between them. The CDR3 has 18 amino acids. CDR3 protein: CASSLQLWGAANTGELFF. The CDR3 DNA sequence: TGTGCCAGCAGCTTGCAACTTTGGGGAGCCGCCAACACCGGGGAGCTGTTTTTT.

The chain combines TRBV20-1 with TRBJ1-2; D may be TRBD1 (6 bases). V was cut by 7 bases and J by 4 bases, with 16 bases left in between. Germline V gives CDR1 DFQATT, CDR2 SNEGSKA (reference sequence). CDR3 length equals 13 residues. CDR3 region: CSVATGMSYGYTF. The CDR3 DNA reads TGCAGTGTCGCGACAGGAATGAGCTATGGCTACACCTTC.

The chain recombines TRBV11-1 with TRBJ2-6; D ambiguous. Trimming took 0 bases from V and 0 from J, leaving 21 bases between them. Germline V gene lookup returns CDR1 SGHAT and CDR2 FQDESV (reference sequence). CDR3 length equals 21 residues. The CDR3 coding sequence is TGTGCCAGCAGCTTAGCCCTCGCTAGACGAGCTCCTAGCTCTGGGGCCAACGTCCTGACTTTC. Its protein is CASSLALARRAPSSGANVLTF.

This clonotype was recorded a few times. The chain carries TRBV12-3 or TRBV12-4 and TRBJ2-7; 8 nucleotides agree with TRBD1. This CDR3 has 13 residues. Losses at the gene ends were 5 bases for V and 5 bases for J; bases not matched to a gene: 5. The CDR3 reads CASSPDRADEQYF. The CDR3 DNA sequence: TGTGCCAGCAGTCCGGACAGGGCAGACGAGCAGTACTTC.

Points on this clonotype: Germline and junction disagree at one end, which may indicate a read error. The chain is built from TRBV5-8 and TRBJ1-6; a possible D gene is TRBD1 (6 bases). The CDR3 totals 13 residues. Germline CDR1 reads SGHTS; CDR2 reads YDEGEE. The CDR3 DNA is TGTGCCTGCAGCGGAACAGGGCGATCACCCCTCCACTTT. It translates to CACSGTGRSPLHF.

In regard to this clonotype: This may be a read error: a much more frequent sequence differs by one nucleotide. The chain recombines TRBV7-2 with TRBJ2-3; no firm D call. V lost 8 bases, J lost 4 bases, and 13 bases lay in between. Germline V gene data show CDR1 as SGHTA and CDR2 as FQGNSA. The CDR3 has 13 residues. Here the CDR3 DNA reads TGTGCCAGCGCGAGCCGGTACGCAGATACGCAGTATTTT. As protein: CASASRYADTQYF. The full variable domain, with the rest looked up from reference TRBV7-2 and TRBJ2-3, is GAGVSQSPSNKVTEKGKDVELRCDPISGHTALYWYRQSLGQGLEFLIYFQGNSAPDKSGLPSDRFSAERTGGSVSTLTIQRTQQEDSAVYLCASASRYADTQYFGPGTRLTVL.

As concerns this clonotype: Just one base apart from a much larger clone, this may be a read error. V usage is TRBV20-1 and J usage is TRBJ2-1; TRBD2 agrees at 8 bases. Losses at the gene ends were 3 bases for V and 4 bases for J; bases not matched to a gene: 2. This CDR3 contains 13 residues. Germline values: CDR1 DFQATT, CDR2 SNEGSKA (reference sequence). Here the CDR3 reads CSARTSEYNEQFF. DNA of the CDR3: TGCAGTGCTAGGACTAGCGAATACAATGAGCAGTTCTTC.

Only a few counts were recorded for this clonotype. This chain links TRBV20-1 with TRBJ1-6; 7 nucleotides match TRBD1. V shed 5 bases, J shed 8 bases, and the junction held 6 bases outside the gene matches. Germline assignment: CDR1 DFQATT and CDR2 SNEGSKA (reference sequence). The CDR3 is made up of 13 amino acids. The DNA of the CDR3 is TGCAGTGCTGTCAGGGGGGTATATTCACCCCTCCACTTT. Its protein product is CSAVRGVYSPLHF.

To note about this clonotype: A much larger clone sits a single nucleotide away, making a read error possible. CDR3 loop: CASSARGLAPTAGQFF. CDR3 DNA: TGTGCCAGCAGTGCACGTGGACTGGCCCCCACTGCCGGGCAGTTCTTC. J is TRBJ2-1 and V is TRBV2; D possibly corresponds to TRBD2 (5 bases). The CDR3 spans 16 residues. Between the trimmed V and J ends, which lost 4 bases and 12 bases, there was a span of 25 bases. Germline V CDR1 and CDR2: SNHLY, FYNNEI.

This chain uses TRBV2 with TRBJ2-1; no clear D gene. There are 11 residues in the CDR3. Germline CDR1 SNHLY, CDR2 FYNNEI. The V and J ends lost 7 bases and 15 bases respectively, with 16 bases between them. The CDR3 DNA follows: TGTGCCAGCAAGTTAGGAGTTGGTAGGTTCTTC. This gives the protein CASKLGVGRFF.

This clonotype was found once. The genes are TRBV4-3 and TRBJ2-4, with TRBD2 identical over 10 bases. The tail of the sequence fits TRBJ2-5 better, so the J call may be wrong. The CDR3 covers 16 residues. Germline values: CDR1 LGHNA, CDR2 YSLEER. The chain's CDR3 is CASSQDGLADKETQYF. DNA of the CDR3: TGCGCCAGCAGCCAAGATGGACTAGCGGATAAAGAGACCCAGTACTTC.

This clonotype occurred a few times. This chain uses TRBV7-9 with TRBJ2-1; D gene unclear. This CDR3 contains 13 residues. The ends were cut back, 2 bases at V and 10 bases at J, with 12 bases in the middle. CDR1 is SEHNR and CDR2 is FQNEAQ in the germline V gene (reference sequence). CDR3 bases: TGTGCCAGCAGCTTAAAGTTTTCCAGCGAGCAGTTCTTC. This gives the protein CASSLKFSSEQFF. Combining the CDR3 with reference TRBV7-9 and TRBJ2-1 gives the whole variable domain DTGVSQNPRHKITKRGQNVTFRCDPISEHNRLYWYRQTLGQGPEFLTYFQNEAQLEKSRLLSDRFSAERPKGSFSTLEIQRTEQGDSAMYLCASSLKFSSEQFFGPGTRLTVL.

This clonotype was picked up many times. V is TRBV12-3 or TRBV12-4 and J is TRBJ1-2; D uncertain. The CDR3 covers 14 residues. The V and J ends lost 7 bases and 4 bases respectively, with 16 bases between them. Written as DNA, the CDR3 is TGTGCCAGCATCCCCCCCCCAGTCTCCTATGGCTACACCTTC. Its translation: CASIPPPVSYGYTF.

This clonotype was counted between two and nine times. The chain couples TRBV7-9 to TRBJ2-7; 10 bases fit TRBD2. V was clipped by 1 base and J by 3 bases; unmatched bases: 12. The CDR3 runs 18 residues. Germline V gene lookup returns CDR1 SEHNR and CDR2 FQNEAQ (reference sequence). The CDR3 sequence is CASSLDKTSGPAYYEQYF. Here the CDR3 DNA reads TGTGCCAGCAGCTTAGATAAGACTAGCGGGCCTGCTTACTACGAGCAGTACTTC.

This clonotype appeared a few times. The rearrangement links TRBV3-1 to TRBJ2-5; D gene unclear. Germline CDR1 LGHDT, CDR2 YNNKEL (reference sequence). The germline V and J ends were trimmed by 3 bases and 11 bases, with 13 bases remaining between them. This CDR3 has 12 amino acids. In DNA, the CDR3 is TGTGCCAGCAGCCAGACTCAGTTTGAGCAGTACTTC. Translated: CASSQTQFEQYF.

The V call is TRBV2, the J call TRBJ2-5; D is ambiguous. Trimming stripped 3 bases from V and 5 bases from J, with 10 bases between. CDR1 SNHLY and CDR2 FYNNEI come from the germline V gene. The CDR3 sequence is 13 residues long. CDR3 protein: CASSEVSPETQYF. DNA for the CDR3: TGTGCCAGCAGTGAGGTTAGCCCGGAGACCCAGTACTTC.

Worth noting for this clonotype: This clone may be a read error of a much larger clone one base away. Written as DNA, the CDR3 is TGTGCCAGCAGCTATGACACTTACAATGGGCAGTTCTTC. Amino acid sequence: CASSYDTYNGQFF. The chain employs TRBV7-3 and TRBJ2-1; D gene unclear. The CDR3 runs 13 residues. From germline, CDR1 is SGHTA and CDR2 FQGTGA.